One sample yielded the 5 T cell receptor beta chains listed below, sequenced in a study of blood T cells in healthy people across ages. Next came a second PCR, run for about 6 to 12 cycles, which used a sample-barcoded 5' primer along with a J-beta primer mix. One entry per CDR3 protein, called by TCRdb with MiXCR from the 5' RACE reads. The sample carries approximately 850,000 distinct CDR3 sequences, roughly 44% recorded once. The sequenced sample was blood. The receptors shown here come from a man aged 60-69 years in good health.

The V and J genes are TRBV12-3 or TRBV12-4 and TRBJ1-1; D is ambiguous. The length of the CDR3 is 12 residues. V lost 5 bases to trimming and J lost 2 bases, with 6 bases between them. As DNA, the CDR3 is TGTGCCAGCAGTACAGATAACACTGAAGCTTTCTTT. It is translated as CASSTDNTEAFF.

This clonotype has ten or more counts. V and J are TRBV5-1 and TRBJ2-5; 7 nucleotides line up with TRBD2. The V and J ends lost 4 bases and 9 bases, in that order; junction bases with no gene match: 9. Germline CDR1 and CDR2: SGHRS and YFSETQ. The CDR3 consists of 13 residues. CDR3 protein: CASSAYGAGAQYF. The CDR3 nucleotides are TGCGCCAGCAGCGCCTACGGGGCGGGGGCCCAGTACTTC.

This chain links TRBV6-6 with TRBJ2-3; the D is unclear. Germline-derived CDR1 and CDR2 are MNHNY and SVGAGI (reference sequence). V was clipped by 4 bases and J by 3 bases, with 8 bases between them. This CDR3 has 13 amino acids. CDR3 region: CASSFAKTDTQYF. Here the CDR3 DNA reads TGTGCCAGCAGTTTCGCAAAGACAGATACGCAGTATTTT.

This clonotype was recorded many times. The chain combines TRBV12-3 or TRBV12-4 with TRBJ1-2; D not certain. Trimming shortened V by 4 bases and J by 1 base, and 13 bases separated the two germline ends. The CDR3 extends over 15 amino acids. CDR3 in amino acids: CASSSNRAINYGYTF. CDR3 coding DNA: TGTGCCAGCAGTTCCAATAGGGCCATTAACTATGGCTACACCTTC.

This clonotype was counted a few times. The chain uses TRBV5-5 and TRBJ2-1; 13 bases agree with TRBD2. V lost 6 bases, J lost 7 bases, and 7 bases stayed unmatched. Germline CDR1 reads SGHKS; CDR2 reads YYEKEE (reference sequence). The CDR3 length is 15 residues. The CDR3 sequence is CASNRLAGGENEQFF. The CDR3 bases are TGTGCCAGCAACCGACTAGCGGGGGGTGAAAATGAGCAGTTCTTC.